This T cell receptor (beta chain) was recorded in a study of blood T cell repertoires in COVID-19. Background on the study: Samples came from the United States, Italy and Spain, spanning acute and convalescent COVID-19. From T cells, B-cell-depleted T cells, or PBMCs came the material, which was cDNA or gDNA.

The V gene's germline CDR1 is MNHEY and CDR2 SMNVEV (reference sequence). The V and J ends lost 10 bases and 1 base respectively, with 7 bases between them. This CDR3 contains 12 residues. Original data processing: Reference gene primer amplification yielded estimated nucleated cell counts. This table comes from immunoSEQ multiplex PCR, and its TCRdb copy is limited to in-frame clones, with some not included. Clone size and V and J calls were adopted from that table, with D and trimming inferred from the DNA. Found here are about 210,000 clones, 70% to 90% of them singletons; the top ten hold under 0.9%.

Sequences were obtained from peripheral blood. The chain combines TRBV27 with TRBJ2-2; maybe TRBD1 (6 bases). The sequence was collected from a man in his forties with acute or convalescent COVID-19. CDR3 residues: CATTGNTGELFF. CDR3 nucleotides: TGTGCCACGACAGGGAACACCGGGGAGCTGTTTTTT.